The rows below give T cell receptor beta chains drawn from one sample of a study of CD8+ T cells in alopecia areata. Profiled with immunoSEQ multiplex PCR; TCRdb holds only in-frame clones, not every one. Among 170,000 or so clones listed, about three fifths were seen once. Sequences were derived from CD8+ T cells sorted from blood, sampled at week 24, from a patient treated with tofacitinib. All receptors come from a human donor with alopecia areata. The CDR3 runs from the conserved cysteine through the conserved F or W. A D gene is named only where the DNA matches it firmly. Clone size is stated in some rows and not others, as once, few, many or a class when expanded.

NA	few	TRBJ1-2	TRBV18	14	TGTGCCAGCTCACCACCGACCGCGAACTATGGCTACACCTTC	CASSPPTANYGYTF
NA	NA	TRBJ2-5	TRBV12-5	13	TGTGCTAGTGCCCCCTGGGGGCGGGAGACCCAGTACTTC	CASAPWGRETQYF
TRBD1	few	TRBJ2-7	TRBV5-6	14	TGTGCCAGCAGCTTCGGACAGGGGGCGCTTGAGCAGTACTTC	CASSFGQGALEQYF
NA	NA	TRBJ2-5	TRBV13	13	TGTGCCAGCAGCGGCAGAACTCAAGAGACCCAGTACTTC	CASSGRTQETQYF
NA	NA	TRBJ1-2	TRBV6-6	12	TGTGCCAGCAGTTACTCGACAGAAGAGGACACCTTC	CASSYSTEEDTF
NA	once	TRBJ2-7	TRBV19	14	TGTGCCAGTAGCCCGCCCAGTCGACGCTACGAGCAGTACTTC	CASSPPSRRYEQYF
TRBD1	NA	TRBJ2-1	TRBV12-5	16	TGTGCTAGTGGTTTGGGTACCAGGGGGATGAACAATGAGCAGTTCTTC	CASGLGTRGMNNEQFF
NA	NA	TRBJ2-3	TRBV19	12	TGTGCCAGTAGTCAGGCAACAGATACGCAGTATTTT	CASSQATDTQYF
NA	few	TRBJ1-1	TRBV7-2	13	TGTGCCAGCAGCTTCCAGGGTAAGACTGAAGCTTTCTTT	CASSFQGKTEAFF
NA	NA	TRBJ1-4	TRBV5-6	14	TGTGCCAGCAGCCAGGGGCCAACTAATGAAAAACTGTTTTTT	CASSQGPTNEKLFF
NA	NA	TRBJ1-3	TRBV29-1	13	TGCAGCGTTGTCACGGTCTCTGGAAACACCATATATTTT	CSVVTVSGNTIYF
TRBD2	NA	TRBJ2-3	TRBV2	15	TGTGCCAGCACAGCGGGGGGGCAGAGCACAGATACGCAGTATTTT	CASTAGGQSTDTQYF
TRBD2	NA	TRBJ2-1	TRBV14	15	TGTGCCAGCAGCCGTCTTGTGGGGGGGGACAATGAGCAGTTCTTC	CASSRLVGGDNEQFF
TRBD1	NA	TRBJ1-1	TRBV7-8	15	TGTGCCAGCAGCTTTGGGACAGGGATACCCTTAGAAGCTTTCTTT	CASSFGTGIPLEAFF
TRBD1	NA	TRBJ1-1	TRBV25-1	16	TGTGCCAGCAGTCCCAGGGGGGGGTCTATGAACACTGAAGCTTTCTTT	CASSPRGGSMNTEAFF
NA	few	TRBJ2-2	TRBV25-1	13	TGTGCCAGCAGTCCCAGAAACACCGGGGAGCTGTTTTTT	CASSPRNTGELFF
NA	NA	TRBJ2-5	TRBV5-1	13	TGCGCCAGCAGCTTCCGGGGGAAAGAGACCCAGTACTTC	CASSFRGKETQYF
TRBD1	NA	TRBJ1-6	TRBV14	14	TGTGCCAGCAGCCAGACAGGGTTTGGCTCACCCCTCCACTTT	CASSQTGFGSPLHF